The 7 T cell receptor beta chains below were found in one sample sequenced in a study of human CD8 memory T cell subsets (dated by TCRdb to 2020 to 2022). A Human TCR Profiling Kit was used to prepare UMI-labeled 5' RACE TCRbeta libraries. TCRdb reprocessed the reads into one record per CDR3 protein sequence, lacking DNA. For this sample, the table gives 9,500 to 12,000 distinct CDR3 sequences. The ten most abundant clones make up roughly 16% of the sample. Sequencing was performed on CD8+ T cells from PBMCs. These receptors all stem from a human donor in good health.

The V and J genes are TRBV5-1 and TRBJ1-2; TCRdb's D call of TRBD1 is untestable without DNA. The length of the CDR3 is 11 residues. Germline V gene data show CDR1 as SGHRS and CDR2 as YFSETQ. CDR3 region: CASSFGTDYTF.

The genes are TRBV25-1 and TRBJ1-2; TCRdb returns TRBD1, unconfirmable since there is no DNA. The length of the CDR3 is 15 residues. The germline CDR1 and CDR2 sequences are MGHDK and SYGVNS. CDR3 amino acids: CASSGQGGPNYGYTF.

V gene TRBV29-1 combines with J gene TRBJ2-3; TCRdb names TRBD2, which stays unverified in the absence of DNA. CDR3 length equals 15 residues. Germline assignment: CDR1 SQVTM and CDR2 ANQGSEA. CDR3 sequence: CSVEGAGGSTDTQYF.

The J gene is TRBJ2-1, the V gene TRBV5-4; the TCRdb D gene call, TRBD1, has no DNA to confirm it. Germline V lookup: CDR1 SGHNT, CDR2 YYREEE (reference sequence). The CDR3 consists of 18 residues. The chain's CDR3 is CASSPGQGVKISYNEQFF.

V and J are TRBV29-1 and TRBJ2-7; TCRdb picks TRBD2, but there is no DNA to check that call. Germline CDR1 and CDR2: SQVTM and ANQGSEA. The CDR3 contains 14 residues. The CDR3 region is CSVGVAGSSYEQYF.

This rearrangement joins TRBV5-1 to TRBJ1-2. This CDR3 contains 15 residues. Per the germline V gene, CDR1 is SGHRS and CDR2 is YFSETQ. CDR3 sequence reads: CASSLAGLVDNGYTF.

The chain recombines TRBV20-1 with TRBJ1-1; TCRdb proposes TRBD1, but this gene call is untestable without DNA. Germline V gene sequence: CDR1 DFQATT, CDR2 SNEGSKA (reference sequence). This CDR3 has 14 amino acids. The CDR3 loop is CSATRDWGDTEAFF.